The TCR beta chain described here comes from a study of T-cell reconstitution after alpha-beta-depleted transplantation in children. Trimming removed 3 bases at V and 9 bases at J, with 6 bases between. Germline CDR1 reads SEHNR; CDR2 reads FQNEAQ (reference sequence). The CDR3 is 11 amino acids. This sample's TCRbeta library carried unique molecular identifier barcodes. TCRdb processed the PCR reads anew with MiXCR; each CDR3 protein has one entry. The sample contains about 500,000 distinct CDR3 sequences, about 31% of which appear only once. The TCR sequence derives from a human donor who donated a stem cell graft to a child with aplastic anemia. The specimen was PBMCs from the stem cell graft donor, collected from the stem cell graft. The V and J genes are TRBV7-9 and TRBJ2-1; D is undetermined. CDR3 DNA: TGTGCCAGCAGCTTTGAACGTGAGCAGTTCTTC. It is translated as CASSFEREQFF.